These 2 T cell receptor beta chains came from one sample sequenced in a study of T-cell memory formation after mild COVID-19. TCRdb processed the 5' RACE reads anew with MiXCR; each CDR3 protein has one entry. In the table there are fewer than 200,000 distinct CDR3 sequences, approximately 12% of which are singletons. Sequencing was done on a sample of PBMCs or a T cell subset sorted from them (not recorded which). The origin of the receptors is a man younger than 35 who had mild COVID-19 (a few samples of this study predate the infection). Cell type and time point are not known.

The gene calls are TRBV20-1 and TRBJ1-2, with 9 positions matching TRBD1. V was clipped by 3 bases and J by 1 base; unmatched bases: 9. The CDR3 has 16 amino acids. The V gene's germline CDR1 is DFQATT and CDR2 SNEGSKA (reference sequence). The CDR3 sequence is CSARAGTGSVNYGYTF. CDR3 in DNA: TGCAGTGCTAGGGCCGGGACAGGGAGCGTTAACTATGGCTACACCTTC.

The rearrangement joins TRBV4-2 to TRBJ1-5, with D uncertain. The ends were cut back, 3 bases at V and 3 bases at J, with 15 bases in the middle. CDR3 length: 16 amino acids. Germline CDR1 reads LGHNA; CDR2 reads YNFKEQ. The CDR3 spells CASSHHTREPNQPQHF. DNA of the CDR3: TGTGCCAGCAGCCACCACACGCGGGAGCCCAATCAGCCCCAGCATTTT.